Below are 23 T cell receptor beta chains sequenced from a single sample in a study of cytomegalovirus exposure and HLA in healthy donors (dated by TCRdb to 2016 to 2017). Libraries came from the immunoSEQ multiplex PCR assay. A mixture of 60 forward primers for TCR Vbeta segments and 13 reverse primers for TCR Jbeta segments was used in the multiplex PCR. This is the immuneACCESS table as TCRdb keeps it, with only in-frame sequences that have V and J called. A part of the clones is gone; compared with another copy, unresolved V genes explain less than half, and the rest is unexplained. The sample data list approximately 50,000 clones, and 83% of these were observed just once. 3.5% to 5% of the sample belongs to the ten largest clones. Sequencing was done on a sample of PBMCs. All receptors come from a man aged 25 to 45 in good health and CMV-seronegative.

This sequence joins TRBV9 and TRBJ1-2; 11 bases are a match to TRBD1. This CDR3 has 15 amino acids. Germline CDR1 is SGDLS and CDR2 is YYNGEE. Trimming took 3 bases from V and 8 from J; bases not matched to a gene: 9. The CDR3 sequence: CASSAPGTGGGGYTF. DNA of the CDR3: TGTGCCAGCAGCGCACCCGGGACAGGGGGTGGCGGCTACACCTTC.

The chain has TRBV19 and TRBJ1-6, with 9 bases that match TRBD1. V lost 6 bases and J lost 9; bases outside the gene matches: 6. Looked up from germline, CDR1 is LNHDA and CDR2 is SQIVND (reference sequence). The CDR3 sequence is 14 residues long. In nucleotides, the CDR3 is TGTGCCAGTAGGCCACAGGGGGCAAGTTCACCCCTCCACTTT. Its protein product is CASRPQGASSPLHF. Variable domain in full (rest from reference TRBV19 and TRBJ1-6): DGGITQSPKYLFRKEGQNVTLSCEQNLNHDAMYWYRQDPGQGLRLIYYSQIVNDFQKGDIAEGYSVSREKKESFPLTVTSAQKNPTAFYLCASRPQGASSPLHFGNGTRLTVT.

This clone was observed a few times. The chain is built from TRBV5-5 and TRBJ1-6, with D possibly being TRBD1 (6 bases). Germline CDR1 is SGHKS and CDR2 is YYEKEE (reference sequence). The CDR3 is made up of 14 amino acids. V was pared by 3 bases and J by 5 bases, with 9 bases between. The CDR3 is CASSSGQHNSPLHF. CDR3 DNA: TGTGCCAGCAGCTCCGGACAGCATAATTCACCCCTCCACTTT.

This clone was seen a few times. The rearrangement links TRBV6-5 to TRBJ1-6; 9 bases are a match to TRBD1. Germline-derived CDR1 and CDR2 are MNHEY and SVGAGI. The V segment lost 0 bases and the J segment 9 bases; nucleotides outside the gene matches: 6. The CDR3 totals 16 residues. DNA of the CDR3: TGTGCCAGCAGTTACTCCGTCCCGGGACAGGGTTCACCCCTCCACTTT. The encoded protein is CASSYSVPGQGSPLHF.

The chain employs TRBV23-1 and TRBJ2-2, with D perhaps TRBD1 (6 bases). TRBV23-1 is annotated as an ORF whose role is uncertain. Trimming left V 0 bases short and J 2 bases short, with 31 bases between. This CDR3 has 23 residues. The CDR3: CASSQSLREPGQVMVRNTGELFF. The CDR3 DNA sequence: TGCGCCAGCAGTCAATCCCTCCGTGAGCCGGGACAAGTCATGGTCCGAAACACCGGGGAGCTGTTTTTT.

The chain joins TRBV5-1 to TRBJ2-7; D unclear. This CDR3 comprises 14 residues. Trimming left V 4 bases short and J 1 base short, with 12 bases between. Germline CDR1 and CDR2: SGHRS and YFSETQ. This chain's CDR3 is CASSPGSKSYEQYF. Written as DNA, the CDR3 is TGCGCCAGCAGCCCCGGGTCTAAATCCTACGAGCAGTACTTC.

The chain combines TRBV5-1 with TRBJ1-1; TRBD1 matches at 12 bases. The junction had 8 bases not matched to a gene; V was cut back by 5 bases and J by 3 bases. Germline lookup yields CDR1 SGHRS and CDR2 YFSETQ. CDR3 size: 16 residues. In nucleotides, the CDR3 is TGCGCCAGCAGAGGGGGGACAGGGGGCGAGTACACTGAAGCTTTCTTT. Translation: CASRGGTGGEYTEAFF.

This chain connects TRBV19 to TRBJ1-5, with D perhaps TRBD1 (6 bases). V was cut by 1 base and J by 2 bases, with 15 bases left in between. The CDR3 length is 17 residues. In germline, CDR1 is LNHDA, CDR2 SQIVND (reference sequence). The CDR3 DNA sequence: TGTGCCAGTAGTATAGTGGGCGGGGGGGCAGGCAATCAGCCCCAGCATTTT. It yields the protein CASSIVGGGAGNQPQHF.

The chain joins TRBV6-6 to TRBJ2-3; TRBD2 agrees at 13 bases. Germline loops: CDR1 MNHNY, CDR2 SVGAGI (reference sequence). The CDR3 has 16 amino acids. Trimming at V came to 6 bases and at J to 5 bases, leaving 8 bases not matched to a gene. The CDR3 DNA follows: TGTGCCAGCAGCTCACTAGCGGGGGGGCCGGGAGATACGCAGTATTTT. Amino acid sequence: CASSSLAGGPGDTQYF.

This chain uses TRBV2 with TRBJ1-5; 9 bases map to TRBD1. Trimming took 7 bases from V and 11 from J; bases not matched to a gene: 9. Germline lookup yields CDR1 SNHLY and CDR2 FYNNEI. The CDR3 sequence is 13 residues long. The DNA of the CDR3 is TGTGCCAGCAACTTCGAGGGACAGGGTTCCCAGCATTTT. This translates into CASNFEGQGSQHF.

V and J are TRBV6-5 and TRBJ2-7, with D perhaps TRBD2 (6 bases). This CDR3 is built from 15 residues. CDR1 MNHEY and CDR2 SVGAGI come from the germline V gene. V lost 6 bases, J lost 7 bases, and 22 bases lay in between. The CDR3 coding sequence is TGTGCCAGCAGCCCCTCCCGGGGAGGATGGGCGGAGCAGTACTTC. It encodes CASSPSRGGWAEQYF.

This chain joins TRBV2 and TRBJ1-2; 8 bases line up with TRBD1. CDR3 length: 14 residues. Trimming cost V 7 bases and J 4 bases; bases outside gene matches: 8. Per the germline V gene, CDR1 is SNHLY and CDR2 is FYNNEI. The CDR3 sequence: CASIRQGAGYGYTF. For the CDR3, the DNA is TGTGCCAGCATCCGGCAGGGGGCCGGCTATGGCTACACCTTC.

This chain uses TRBV12-5 with TRBJ1-1; 9 bases are a match to TRBD1. V gave up 4 bases and J gave up 1 base; unmatched junction bases: 4. This CDR3 spans 15 amino acids. Germline V lookup: CDR1 LGHNT, CDR2 FRNRAP. DNA for the CDR3: TGTGCTAGTGGTTCCGGGACAGGGCCGAACACTGAAGCTTTCTTT. This sequence encodes CASGSGTGPNTEAFF.

The rearrangement uses TRBV5-1 and TRBJ2-3; 11 bases map to TRBD1. The CDR3 runs 19 residues. Germline CDR1 SGHRS, CDR2 YFSETQ. V shed 2 bases, J shed 1 base, and the junction held 12 bases outside the gene matches. CDR3 sequence reads: CASSFPGQGVSIGTDTQYF. CDR3 DNA sequence: TGCGCCAGCAGCTTTCCGGGACAGGGGGTGTCTATAGGCACAGATACGCAGTATTTT. Full variable domain (remainder filled in from reference TRBV5-1 and TRBJ2-3): KAGVTQTPRYLIKTRGQQVTLSCSPISGHRSVSWYQQTPGQGLQFLFEYFSETQRNKGNFPGRFSGRQFSNSRSEMNVSTLELGDSALYLCASSFPGQGVSIGTDTQYFGPGTRLTVL.

The chain recombines TRBV4-3 with TRBJ2-1, with 9 positions matching TRBD1. Germline V lookup: CDR1 LGHNA, CDR2 YSLEER. The CDR3 runs to 15 residues. The V gene end was trimmed by 4 bases and the J gene end by 4 bases; junction bases not matched to a gene: 5. The DNA for the CDR3 is TGCGCCAGCAGCCCCTGGGACAGGGCATACAATGAGCAGTTCTTC. Translation: CASSPWDRAYNEQFF.

There are a few counts of this clone. V is TRBV4-1 and J is TRBJ2-7, with 9 bases aligning to TRBD1. V dropped 5 bases and J dropped 7; count of bases not matched to a gene: 9. The CDR3 runs 14 residues. Germline CDR1 MGHRA, CDR2 YSYEKL. CDR3 sequence (DNA): TGCGCCAGCAGCACCCGACAGGGGGAAACGGAGCAGTACTTC. This encodes CASSTRQGETEQYF.

The V and J genes are TRBV6-1 and TRBJ1-2; tentatively, D is TRBD1 (6 bases). Germline CDR1 reads MNHNS; CDR2 reads SASEGT. The CDR3 has 15 residues. Deletions cut 8 bases from V and 8 bases from J, with 24 bases between. The CDR3: CASPKRGPGAPGYTF. The DNA of the CDR3 is TGTGCCAGCCCGAAGCGCGGGCCAGGGGCCCCAGGCTACACCTTC.

The gene calls are TRBV7-2 and TRBJ2-7; 9 nucleotides align to TRBD2. The V and J ends lost 5 bases and 3 bases, in that order; junction bases with no gene match: 14. Germline CDR1 SGHTA, CDR2 FQGNSA. There are 17 residues in the CDR3. The DNA for the CDR3 is TGTGCCAGCAGCGACAGCTCGTCTAGCGGGAAGTTCTACGAGCAGTACTTC. Translated: CASSDSSSSGKFYEQYF.

This sequence joins TRBV25-1 and TRBJ2-5; 8 bases agree with TRBD2. J was trimmed by 4 bases and V by 2 bases; bases with no gene match: 6. The V gene's germline CDR1 is MGHDK and CDR2 SYGVNS. This CDR3 spans 15 amino acids. As DNA, the CDR3 is TGTGCCAGCAGTGAACCTCGGGGGGGCCGAGAGACCCAGTACTTC. This encodes CASSEPRGGRETQYF.

The chain employs TRBV19 and TRBJ2-1; 8 bases agree with TRBD1. The V segment lost 4 bases and the J segment 6 bases; nucleotides outside the gene matches: 11. The CDR3 consists of 16 residues. The germline V gene has CDR1 LNHDA and CDR2 SQIVND (reference sequence). This CDR3 is CASSSRTGKIGNEQFF. Written as DNA, the CDR3 is TGTGCCAGTAGTAGCCGGACAGGGAAGATAGGCAATGAGCAGTTCTTC. The whole variable domain, remainder taken from reference TRBV19 and TRBJ2-1, is DGGITQSPKYLFRKEGQNVTLSCEQNLNHDAMYWYRQDPGQGLRLIYYSQIVNDFQKGDIAEGYSVSREKKESFPLTVTSAQKNPTAFYLCASSSRTGKIGNEQFFGPGTRLTVL.

The J gene is TRBJ1-2, the V gene TRBV7-9, with 8 nucleotides matching TRBD1. The CDR3 contains 14 residues. Germline V gene lookup returns CDR1 SEHNR and CDR2 FQNEAQ (reference sequence). With 4 bases clipped from V and 3 bases from J, the junction kept 4 bases outside the gene matches. The CDR3 DNA reads as TGTGCCAGCAGCTCGACAGGGGTGGACTATGGCTACACCTTC. Translated: CASSSTGVDYGYTF.

V gene TRBV7-9 combines with J gene TRBJ1-5, with 7 bases aligning to TRBD1. CDR1 is SEHNR and CDR2 is FQNEAQ in the germline V gene (reference sequence). The CDR3 sequence is 15 residues long. V trimming: 5 bases; J trimming: 3 bases; junction bases outside the gene matches: 7. The CDR3 bases are TGTGCCAGCAGCCAACAAGGGGGCTACAATCAGCCCCAGCATTTT. Residues: CASSQQGGYNQPQHF.

J is TRBJ2-2 and V is TRBV5-6; 10 bases match TRBD2. The CDR3 is 15 amino acids. CDR1 is SGHDT, CDR2 YYEEEE, per germline. Germline trimming cut 3 bases from V and 3 bases from J; bases unmatched to any gene: 2. CDR3 in amino acids: CASSSLAGDTGELFF. The CDR3 nucleotides read TGTGCCAGCAGCTCGCTAGCGGGAGACACCGGGGAGCTGTTTTTT.